This T cell receptor (beta chain) is from a study of blood T cell repertoires in COVID-19. On the study more broadly: Sites across the United States, Italy and Spain contributed samples from acute and convalescent COVID-19. PBMCs, B-cell-depleted T cells, or T cells were the source of the cDNA or gDNA that made up the material.

In the original processing: Reference gene primer amplification gave nucleated cell count estimates. The protocol was immunoSEQ multiplex PCR, while the TCRdb copy is restricted to in-frame clones and leaves out a portion. V, J and clone size were drawn from that table, and D and trimming were deduced from the DNA. The sample has around 99,000 clones, roughly 78% seen once. V lost 5 bases and J lost 4; bases outside the gene matches: 10. The CDR3 runs 15 residues. In germline, CDR1 is SGHTA, CDR2 FQGNSA. This TCR derives from a woman of 80 years or more with active or convalescent COVID-19. The sequencing input was peripheral blood. The V call is TRBV7-2, the J call TRBJ2-5, with 7 bases fitting TRBD2. The CDR3 reads CASSPRRGEGETQYF. CDR3 bases: TGTGCCAGCAGCCCCAGAAGAGGGGAGGGAGAGACCCAGTACTTC.